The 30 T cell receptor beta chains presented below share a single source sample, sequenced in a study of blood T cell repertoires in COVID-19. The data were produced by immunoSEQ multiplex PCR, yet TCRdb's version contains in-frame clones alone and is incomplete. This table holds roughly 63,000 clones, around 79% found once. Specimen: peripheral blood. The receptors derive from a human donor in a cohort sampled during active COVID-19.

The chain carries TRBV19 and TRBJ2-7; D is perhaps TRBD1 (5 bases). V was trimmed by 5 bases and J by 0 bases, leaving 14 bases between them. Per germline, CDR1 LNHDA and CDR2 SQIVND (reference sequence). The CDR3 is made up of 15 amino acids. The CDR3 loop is CASSSRTPFSYEQYF. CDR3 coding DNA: TGTGCCAGTAGTTCCCGGACACCCTTCTCCTACGAGCAGTACTTC.

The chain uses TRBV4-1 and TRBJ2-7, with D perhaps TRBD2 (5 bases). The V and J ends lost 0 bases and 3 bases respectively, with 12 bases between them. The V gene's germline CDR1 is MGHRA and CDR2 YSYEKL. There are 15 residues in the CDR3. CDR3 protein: CASSQEHGIDYEQYF. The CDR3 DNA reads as TGCGCCAGCAGCCAAGAACACGGGATCGACTACGAGCAGTACTTC.

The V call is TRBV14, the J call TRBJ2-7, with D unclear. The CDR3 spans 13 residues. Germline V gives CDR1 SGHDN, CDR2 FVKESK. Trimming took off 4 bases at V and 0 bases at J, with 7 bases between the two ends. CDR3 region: CASSPPRSYEQYF. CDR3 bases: TGTGCCAGCAGCCCTCCGCGCTCCTACGAGCAGTACTTC.

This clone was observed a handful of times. The CDR3 loop reads CASSQMTGGSTDTQYF. The CDR3 DNA follows: TGCGCCAGCAGCCAAATGACAGGGGGAAGCACAGATACGCAGTATTTT. This chain uses TRBV4-1 with TRBJ2-3; 9 bases align to TRBD1. V lost 2 bases, J lost 0 bases, and 3 bases stayed unmatched. Germline CDR1 MGHRA, CDR2 YSYEKL. This CDR3 is 16 amino acids long.

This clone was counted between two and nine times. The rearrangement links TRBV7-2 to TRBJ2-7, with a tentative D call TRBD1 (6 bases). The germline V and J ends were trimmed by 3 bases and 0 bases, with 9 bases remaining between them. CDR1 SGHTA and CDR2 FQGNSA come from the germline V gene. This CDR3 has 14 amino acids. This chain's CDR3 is CASSFGGISYEQYF. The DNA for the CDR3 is TGTGCCAGCAGCTTTGGGGGCATCTCCTACGAGCAGTACTTC.

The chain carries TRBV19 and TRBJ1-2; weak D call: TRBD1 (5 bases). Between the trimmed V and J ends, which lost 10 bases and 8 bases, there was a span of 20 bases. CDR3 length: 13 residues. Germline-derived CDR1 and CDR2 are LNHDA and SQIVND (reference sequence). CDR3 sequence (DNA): TGTGCCACCGTGACGGGGGAGGCGAGAGGCTACACCTTC. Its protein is CATVTGEARGYTF.

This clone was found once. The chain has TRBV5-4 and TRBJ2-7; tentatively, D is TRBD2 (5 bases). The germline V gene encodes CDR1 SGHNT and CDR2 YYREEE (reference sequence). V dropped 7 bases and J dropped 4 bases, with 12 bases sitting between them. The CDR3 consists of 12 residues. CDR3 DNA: TGTGCCAGCGGACCCGGAGGTTACGAGCAGTACTTC. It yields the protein CASGPGGYEQYF. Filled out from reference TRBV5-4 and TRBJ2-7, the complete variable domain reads ETGVTQSPTHLIKTRGQQVTLRCSSQSGHNTVSWYQQALGQGPQFIFQYYREEENGRGNFPPRFSGLQFPNYSSELNVNALELDDSALYLCASGPGGYEQYFGPGTRLTVT.

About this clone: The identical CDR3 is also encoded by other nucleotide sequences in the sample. The DNA for the CDR3 is TGTGCCAGCAGCTCCACAGGTACGAATCAGCCCCAGCATTTT. It yields the protein CASSSTGTNQPQHF. The rearrangement uses TRBV6-2 or TRBV6-3 and TRBJ1-5; possibly TRBD1 for D (5 bases). This CDR3 is built from 14 residues. Per germline, CDR1 MNHEY and CDR2 SVGEGT. Trimming took 6 bases from V and 4 from J, leaving 13 bases between them.

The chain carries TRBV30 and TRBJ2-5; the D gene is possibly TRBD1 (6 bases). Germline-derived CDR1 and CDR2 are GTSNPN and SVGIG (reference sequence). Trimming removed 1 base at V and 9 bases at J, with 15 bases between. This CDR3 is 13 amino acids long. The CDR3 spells CAWSAGVPGAQYF. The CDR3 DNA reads TGTGCCTGGAGTGCAGGGGTCCCAGGGGCCCAGTACTTC.

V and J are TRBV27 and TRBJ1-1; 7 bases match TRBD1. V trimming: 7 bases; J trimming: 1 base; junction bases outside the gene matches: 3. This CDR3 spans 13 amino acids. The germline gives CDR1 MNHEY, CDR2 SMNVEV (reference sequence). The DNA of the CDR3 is TGTGCCAGCAACACAGGGGCGAACACTGAAGCTTTCTTT. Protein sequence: CASNTGANTEAFF.

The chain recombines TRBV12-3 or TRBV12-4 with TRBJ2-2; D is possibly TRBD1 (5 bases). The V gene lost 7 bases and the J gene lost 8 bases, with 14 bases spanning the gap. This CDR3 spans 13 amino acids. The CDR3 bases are TGTGCCAGCACTCCAAGGCGGACAGGGGAGCTGTTTTTT. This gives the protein CASTPRRTGELFF.

Here the CDR3 DNA reads TGTGCCACCAGCAGAGGAAGGCAGGCGGAGACCCAGTACTTC. Protein: CATSRGRQAETQYF. The genes are TRBV15 and TRBJ2-5, with D hard to call. V lost 1 base and J 5 bases, leaving 11 bases between the germline ends. CDR3 length equals 14 residues. In germline, CDR1 is LNHNV, CDR2 YYDKDF (reference sequence).

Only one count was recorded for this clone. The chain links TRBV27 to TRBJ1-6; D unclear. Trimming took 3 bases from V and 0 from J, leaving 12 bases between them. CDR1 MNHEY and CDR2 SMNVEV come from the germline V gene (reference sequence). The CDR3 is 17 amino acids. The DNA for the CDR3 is TGTGCCAGCAGTTTGGGCACGGTTAGCTCCTATAATTCACCCCTCCACTTT. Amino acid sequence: CASSLGTVSSYNSPLHF.

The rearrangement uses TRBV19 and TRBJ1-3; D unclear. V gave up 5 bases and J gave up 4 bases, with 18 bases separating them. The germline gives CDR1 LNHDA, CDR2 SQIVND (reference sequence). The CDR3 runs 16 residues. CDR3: CASSRPGARGGNTIYF. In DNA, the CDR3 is TGTGCCAGTAGTCGGCCCGGAGCGCGAGGGGGAAACACCATATATTTT.

CDR3 residues: CASRGQAMNEQFF. CDR3 DNA sequence: TGTGCCAGTCGGGGACAGGCGATGAATGAGCAGTTCTTC. J is TRBJ2-1 and V is TRBV19, with 8 bases aligning to TRBD1. Germline V gives CDR1 LNHDA, CDR2 SQIVND (reference sequence). After removal of 8 bases from V and 7 bases from J, the junction contained 7 bases not matched to a gene. The length of the CDR3 is 13 residues.

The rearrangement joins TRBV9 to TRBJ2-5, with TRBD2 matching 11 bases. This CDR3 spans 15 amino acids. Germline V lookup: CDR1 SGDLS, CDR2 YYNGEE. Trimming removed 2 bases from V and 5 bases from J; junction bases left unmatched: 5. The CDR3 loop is CASSVAGTSGETQYF. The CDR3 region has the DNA TGTGCCAGCAGCGTGGCCGGGACTAGCGGCGAGACCCAGTACTTC.

The CDR3 here is CASSPSEYEQYF. CDR3 DNA: TGTGCCAGCAGTCCATCAGAATACGAGCAGTACTTC. The gene calls are TRBV27 and TRBJ2-7; no firm D call. V shed 5 bases and J shed 4 bases, with 9 bases lying between them. The CDR3 runs 12 residues. The germline gives CDR1 MNHEY, CDR2 SMNVEV (reference sequence).

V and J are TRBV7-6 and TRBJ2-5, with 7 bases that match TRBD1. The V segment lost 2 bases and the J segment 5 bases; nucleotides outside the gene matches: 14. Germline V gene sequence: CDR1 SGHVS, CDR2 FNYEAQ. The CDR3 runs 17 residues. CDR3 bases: TGTGCCAGCAGCTTACTGGGACAGATGATAAGTGGGGAGACCCAGTACTTC. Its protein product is CASSLLGQMISGETQYF.

DNA for the CDR3: TGTGCCAGCAGCTCATCGCTATACGAGCAGTACTTC. Its protein product is CASSSSLYEQYF. The chain combines TRBV5-6 with TRBJ2-7; D is unclear. The length of the CDR3 is 12 residues. CDR1 SGHDT and CDR2 YYEEEE come from the germline V gene. The germline V and J ends were trimmed by 3 bases and 4 bases, with 8 bases remaining between them.

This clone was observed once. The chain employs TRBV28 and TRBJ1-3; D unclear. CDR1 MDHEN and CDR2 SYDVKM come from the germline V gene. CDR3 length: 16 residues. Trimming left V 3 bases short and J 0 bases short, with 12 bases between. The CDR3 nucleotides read TGTGCCAGCAGTTTCCCTCCCCCGAGCTCTGGAAACACCATATATTTT. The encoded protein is CASSFPPPSSGNTIYF.

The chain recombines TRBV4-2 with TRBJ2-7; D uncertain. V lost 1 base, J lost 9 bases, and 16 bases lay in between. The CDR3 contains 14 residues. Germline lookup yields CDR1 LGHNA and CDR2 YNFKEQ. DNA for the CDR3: TGTGCCAGCAGCCAAGGGCTCCCTTCGGCGGTGCAGTACTTC. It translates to CASSQGLPSAVQYF.

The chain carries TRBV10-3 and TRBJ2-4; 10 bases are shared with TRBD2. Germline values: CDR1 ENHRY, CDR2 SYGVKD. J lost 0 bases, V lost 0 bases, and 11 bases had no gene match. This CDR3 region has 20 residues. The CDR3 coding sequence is TGTGCCATCAGTGAGTCGGGACTAGCGAGACTTGTTGAAGCCAAAAACATTCAGTACTTC. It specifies CAISESGLARLVEAKNIQYF.

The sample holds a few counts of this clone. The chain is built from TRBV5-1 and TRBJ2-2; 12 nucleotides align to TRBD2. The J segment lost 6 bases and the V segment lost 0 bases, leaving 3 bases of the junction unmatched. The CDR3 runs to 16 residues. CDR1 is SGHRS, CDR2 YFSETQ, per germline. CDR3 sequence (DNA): TGCGCCAGCAGCTTGGCACTAGCGGGAGGACCCGGGGAGCTGTTTTTT. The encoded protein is CASSLALAGGPGELFF.

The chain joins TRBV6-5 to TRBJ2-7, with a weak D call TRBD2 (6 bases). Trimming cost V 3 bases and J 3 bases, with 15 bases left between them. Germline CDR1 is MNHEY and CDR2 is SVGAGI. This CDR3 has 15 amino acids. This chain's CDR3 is CASSYTGTSNYEQYF. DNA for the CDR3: TGTGCCAGCAGTTATACCGGGACTTCCAACTACGAGCAGTACTTC.

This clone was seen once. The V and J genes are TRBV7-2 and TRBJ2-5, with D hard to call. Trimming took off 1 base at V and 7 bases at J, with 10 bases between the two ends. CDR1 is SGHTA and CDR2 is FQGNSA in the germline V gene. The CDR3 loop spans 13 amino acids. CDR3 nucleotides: TGTGCCAGCAGCTTAGAACTGCTAGGGACCCAGTACTTC. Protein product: CASSLELLGTQYF.

The CDR3 nucleotides read TGTGCCAGTTGGGGGGGGGATAGCAATCAGCCCCAGCATTTT. Its protein product is CASWGGDSNQPQHF. The genes are TRBV19 and TRBJ1-5; possible D gene TRBD1, 5 bases. CDR1 and CDR2 (germline): LNHDA, SQIVND (reference sequence). The CDR3 consists of 14 residues. With 8 bases removed from V and 0 bases from J, the gap between germline ends came to 11 bases.

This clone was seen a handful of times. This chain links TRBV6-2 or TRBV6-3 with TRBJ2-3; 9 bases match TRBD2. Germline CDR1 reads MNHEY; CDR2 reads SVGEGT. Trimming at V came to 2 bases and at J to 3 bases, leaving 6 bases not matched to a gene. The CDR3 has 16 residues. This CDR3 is CASSYHPSGVTDTQYF. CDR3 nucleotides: TGTGCCAGCAGTTACCACCCTAGCGGGGTGACAGATACGCAGTATTTT.

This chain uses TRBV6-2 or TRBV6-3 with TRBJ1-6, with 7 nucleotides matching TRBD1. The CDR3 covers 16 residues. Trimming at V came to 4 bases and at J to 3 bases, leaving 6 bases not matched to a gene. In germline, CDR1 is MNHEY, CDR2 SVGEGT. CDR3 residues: CASSFLRDSYNSPLHF. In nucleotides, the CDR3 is TGTGCCAGCAGTTTTCTTCGGGACAGCTATAATTCACCCCTCCACTTT.

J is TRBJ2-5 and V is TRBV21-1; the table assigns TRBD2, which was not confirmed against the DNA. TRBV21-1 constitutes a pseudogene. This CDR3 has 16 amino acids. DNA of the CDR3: TGTGCCAGCAGCAGTGGGACTAGCGGGAGGAAGGAGACCCAGTACTTC. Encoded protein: CASSSGTSGRKETQYF.

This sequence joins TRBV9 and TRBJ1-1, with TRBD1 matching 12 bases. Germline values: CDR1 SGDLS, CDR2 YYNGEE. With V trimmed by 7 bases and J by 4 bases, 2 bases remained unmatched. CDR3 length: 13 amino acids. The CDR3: CASRDRGLTEAFF. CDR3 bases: TGTGCCAGCCGGGACAGGGGGCTCACTGAAGCTTTCTTT.